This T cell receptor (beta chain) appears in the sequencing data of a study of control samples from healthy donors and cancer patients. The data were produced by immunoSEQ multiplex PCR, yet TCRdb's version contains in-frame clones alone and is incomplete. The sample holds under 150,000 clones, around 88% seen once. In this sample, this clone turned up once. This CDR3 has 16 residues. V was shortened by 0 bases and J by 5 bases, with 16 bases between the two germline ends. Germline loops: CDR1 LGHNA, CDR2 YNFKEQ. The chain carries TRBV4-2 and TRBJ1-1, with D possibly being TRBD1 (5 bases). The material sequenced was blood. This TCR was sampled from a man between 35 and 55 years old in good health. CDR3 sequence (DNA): TGTGCCAGCAGCCAAGATTATGGGGGAGGCTGGACTGAAGCTTTCTTT. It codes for CASSQDYGGGWTEAFF.